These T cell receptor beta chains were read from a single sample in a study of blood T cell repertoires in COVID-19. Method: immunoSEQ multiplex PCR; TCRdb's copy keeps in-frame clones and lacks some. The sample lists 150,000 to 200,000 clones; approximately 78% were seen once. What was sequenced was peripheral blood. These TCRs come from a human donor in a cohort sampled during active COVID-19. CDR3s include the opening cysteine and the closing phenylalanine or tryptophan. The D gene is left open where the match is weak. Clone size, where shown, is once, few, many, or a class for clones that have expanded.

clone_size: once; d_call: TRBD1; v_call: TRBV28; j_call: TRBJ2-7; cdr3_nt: TGTGCCAGCAGTTTCGGGACAGGACGGGGCGAGCAGTACTTC; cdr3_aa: CASSFGTGRGEQYF
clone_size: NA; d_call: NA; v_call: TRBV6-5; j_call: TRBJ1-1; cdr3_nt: TGTGCCAGCAGCACCTTCGGGGAGAACACTGAAGCTTTCTTT; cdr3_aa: CASSTFGENTEAFF
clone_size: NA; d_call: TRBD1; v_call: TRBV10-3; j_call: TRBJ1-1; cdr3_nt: TGTGCCATCAGCAACACAGGGGAGGACACTGAAGCTTTCTTT; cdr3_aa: CAISNTGEDTEAFF
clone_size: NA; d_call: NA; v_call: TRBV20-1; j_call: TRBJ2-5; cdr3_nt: TGCAGTGCTAGTATCCCGGGGGAGACCCAGTACTTC; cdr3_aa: CSASIPGETQYF
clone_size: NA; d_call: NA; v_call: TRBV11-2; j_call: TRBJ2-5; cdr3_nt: TGTGCCAGCAGCTTCATCGCCCCACCGAGGGAGACCCAGTACTTC; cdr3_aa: CASSFIAPPRETQYF
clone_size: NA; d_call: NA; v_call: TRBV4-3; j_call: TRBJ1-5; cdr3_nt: TGCGCCAGCAGCCAGTGGGCCGACAGCTATCAGCCCCAGCATTTT; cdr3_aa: CASSQWADSYQPQHF
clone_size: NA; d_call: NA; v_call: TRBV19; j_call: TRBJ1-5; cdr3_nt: TGTGCCAGTACGGCCACGGCGGAGCCCCAGCATTTT; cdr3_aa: CASTATAEPQHF
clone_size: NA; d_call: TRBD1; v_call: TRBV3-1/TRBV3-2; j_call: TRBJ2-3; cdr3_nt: TGTGCCAGCAGCCAAGAGGGGACAGTTAGCACAGATACGCAGTATTTT; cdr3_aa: CASSQEGTVSTDTQYF
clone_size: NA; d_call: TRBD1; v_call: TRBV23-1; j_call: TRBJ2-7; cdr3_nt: TGCGCCAACCCCGGAGTTAGGACACCGGACAGGGGAAACGAGCAGTACTTC; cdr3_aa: CANPGVRTPDRGNEQYF
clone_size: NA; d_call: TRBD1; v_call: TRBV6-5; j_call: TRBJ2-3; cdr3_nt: TGTGCCAGCAGTCGACAGGGGAGAGGATCGAATACGCAGTATTTT; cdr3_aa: CASSRQGRGSNTQYF